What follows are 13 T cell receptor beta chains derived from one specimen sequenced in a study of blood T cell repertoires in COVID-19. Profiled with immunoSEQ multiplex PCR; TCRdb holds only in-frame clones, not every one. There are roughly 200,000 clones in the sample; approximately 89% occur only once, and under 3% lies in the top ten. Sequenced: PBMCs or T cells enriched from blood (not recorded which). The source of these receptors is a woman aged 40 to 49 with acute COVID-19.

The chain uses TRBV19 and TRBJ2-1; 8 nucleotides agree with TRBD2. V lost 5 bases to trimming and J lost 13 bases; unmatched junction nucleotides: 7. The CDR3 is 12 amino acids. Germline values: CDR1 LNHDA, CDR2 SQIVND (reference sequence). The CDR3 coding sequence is TGTGCCAGTAGTCGGGGGGGGGCCCGACAGTTCTTC. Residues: CASSRGGARQFF.

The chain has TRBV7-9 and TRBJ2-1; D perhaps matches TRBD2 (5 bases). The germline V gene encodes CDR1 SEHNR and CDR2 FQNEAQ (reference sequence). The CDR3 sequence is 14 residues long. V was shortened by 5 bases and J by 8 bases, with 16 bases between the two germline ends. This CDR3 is CASSLRRNGDEQFF. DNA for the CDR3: TGTGCCAGCAGCCTCCGAAGAAACGGGGATGAGCAGTTCTTC.

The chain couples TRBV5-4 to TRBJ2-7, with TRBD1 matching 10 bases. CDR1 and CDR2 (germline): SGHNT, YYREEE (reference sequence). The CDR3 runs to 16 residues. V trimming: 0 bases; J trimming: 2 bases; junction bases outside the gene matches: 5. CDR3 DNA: TGTGCCAGCAGCTTGGGAGGACAGGGGGTAACCTACGAGCAGTACTTC. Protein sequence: CASSLGGQGVTYEQYF.

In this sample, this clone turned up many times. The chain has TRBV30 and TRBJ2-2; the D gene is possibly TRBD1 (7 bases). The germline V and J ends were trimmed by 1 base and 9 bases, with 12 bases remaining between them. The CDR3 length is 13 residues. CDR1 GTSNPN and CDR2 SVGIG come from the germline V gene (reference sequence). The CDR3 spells CAWSARGRRELFF. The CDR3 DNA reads TGTGCCTGGAGTGCCAGGGGGAGGAGGGAGCTGTTTTTT.

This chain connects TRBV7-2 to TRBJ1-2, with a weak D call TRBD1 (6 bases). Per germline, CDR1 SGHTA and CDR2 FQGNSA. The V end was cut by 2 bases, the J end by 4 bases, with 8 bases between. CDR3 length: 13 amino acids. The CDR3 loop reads CASSLQGSYGYTF. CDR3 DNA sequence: TGTGCCAGCAGCTTACAGGGGTCCTATGGCTACACCTTC.

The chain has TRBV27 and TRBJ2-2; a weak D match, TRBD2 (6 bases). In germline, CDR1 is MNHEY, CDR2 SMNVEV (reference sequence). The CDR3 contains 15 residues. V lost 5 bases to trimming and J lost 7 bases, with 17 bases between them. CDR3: CASSPSGTHIGELFF. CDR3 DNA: TGTGCCAGCAGTCCATCCGGGACTCACATCGGGGAGCTGTTTTTT.

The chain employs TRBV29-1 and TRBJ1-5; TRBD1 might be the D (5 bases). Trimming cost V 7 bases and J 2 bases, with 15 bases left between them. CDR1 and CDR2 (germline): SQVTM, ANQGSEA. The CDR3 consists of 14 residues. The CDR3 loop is CSALEGPGNQPQHF. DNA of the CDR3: TGCAGCGCCTTGGAGGGGCCTGGCAATCAGCCCCAGCATTTT. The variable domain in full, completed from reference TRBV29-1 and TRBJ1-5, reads SAVISQKPSRDICQRGTSLTIQCQVDSQVTMMFWYRQQPGQSLTLIATANQGSEATYESGFVIDKFPISRPNLTFSTLTVSNMSPEDSSIYLCSALEGPGNQPQHFGDGTRLSIL.

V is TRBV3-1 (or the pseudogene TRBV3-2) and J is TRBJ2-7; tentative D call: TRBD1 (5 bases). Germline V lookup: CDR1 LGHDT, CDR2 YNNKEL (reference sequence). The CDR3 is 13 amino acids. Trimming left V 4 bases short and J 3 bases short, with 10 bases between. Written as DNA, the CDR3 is TGTGCCAGCAGCCGCAGGGATATCTACGAGCAGTACTTC. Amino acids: CASSRRDIYEQYF.

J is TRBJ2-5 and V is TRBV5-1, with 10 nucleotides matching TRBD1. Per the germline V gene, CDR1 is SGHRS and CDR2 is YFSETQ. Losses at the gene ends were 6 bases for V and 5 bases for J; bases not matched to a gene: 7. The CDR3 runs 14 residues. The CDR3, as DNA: TGCGCCAGCACCAGGACAGGGGGGACGGAGACCCAGTACTTC. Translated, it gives CASTRTGGTETQYF.

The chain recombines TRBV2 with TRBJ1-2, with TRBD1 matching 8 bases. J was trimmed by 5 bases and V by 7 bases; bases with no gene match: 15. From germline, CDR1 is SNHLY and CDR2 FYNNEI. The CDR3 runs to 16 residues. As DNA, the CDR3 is TGTGCCAGCACAAGACAGGGGCCGGGAGAGTCTTATGGCTACACCTTC. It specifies CASTRQGPGESYGYTF.

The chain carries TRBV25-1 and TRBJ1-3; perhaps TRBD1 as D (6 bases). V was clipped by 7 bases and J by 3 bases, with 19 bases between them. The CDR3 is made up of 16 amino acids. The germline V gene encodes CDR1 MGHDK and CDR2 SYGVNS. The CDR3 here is CASTPRGGASGNTIYF. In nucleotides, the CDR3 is TGTGCCAGCACCCCTCGAGGGGGGGCTAGTGGAAACACCATATATTTT.

CDR3 residues: CSVEPERGANEQFF. CDR3 nucleotides: TGCAGCGTTGAACCCGAGCGGGGGGCGAATGAGCAGTTCTTC. The chain joins TRBV29-1 to TRBJ2-1, with TRBD2 matching over 9 bases. The CDR3 sequence is 14 residues long. Germline CDR1 SQVTM, CDR2 ANQGSEA. V dropped 2 bases and J dropped 7; count of bases not matched to a gene: 6.

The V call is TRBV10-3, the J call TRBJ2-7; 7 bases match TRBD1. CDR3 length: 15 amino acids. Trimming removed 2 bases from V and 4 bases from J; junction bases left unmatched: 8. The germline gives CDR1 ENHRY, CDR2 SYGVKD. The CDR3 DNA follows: TGTGCCATCAGTGAGGGGATCGACAGGGTATACGAGCAGTACTTC. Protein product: CAISEGIDRVYEQYF.